These 3 T cell receptor beta chains came from one sample sequenced in a study of blood T cell repertoires in COVID-19. Measured with immunoSEQ multiplex PCR; TCRdb has only the in-frame clones, and not every one. Found here are just over 650,000 clones, more than 80% of them singletons; the top ten hold under 0.3%. Sequencing was done on a sample of peripheral blood. The receptor set was obtained from a woman aged 18-29 years with acute or convalescent COVID-19.

As to this clone: Other DNA sequences of this sample code for an identical CDR3. CDR3 in amino acids: CASSVGGSSGNTIYF. The CDR3 DNA reads TGTGCCAGCAGCGTAGGAGGTTCTTCTGGAAACACCATATATTTT. The chain uses TRBV9 and TRBJ1-3; D gene uncertain. This CDR3 spans 15 amino acids. Germline CDR1 is SGDLS and CDR2 is YYNGEE. The V gene lost 0 bases and the J gene lost 1 base, with 8 bases spanning the gap.

This clone was seen only a few times. CDR3 DNA: TGTGCCAGCAGCCGTTCGGAAGGGGGCCGCAATCAGCCCCAGCATTTT. Translating gives CASSRSEGGRNQPQHF. J is TRBJ1-5 and V is TRBV3-1 (or the pseudogene TRBV3-2), with 7 bases that match TRBD1. Germline V gives CDR1 LGHDT, CDR2 YNNKEL (reference sequence). With 4 bases clipped from V and 2 bases from J, the junction kept 8 bases outside the gene matches. This CDR3 is 16 amino acids long.

The gene calls are TRBV13 and TRBJ2-1, with D possibly matching TRBD2 (7 bases). The CDR3 covers 15 residues. V lost 7 bases and J 1 base, leaving 14 bases between the germline ends. Per germline, CDR1 PRHDT and CDR2 FYEKMQ (reference sequence). CDR3 DNA: TGTGCCAGCACCCCGGGGGGCCGTTCCTACAATGAGCAGTTCTTC. It codes for CASTPGGRSYNEQFF.